Below, one T cell receptor beta chain is given with its context. With a J-beta primer mix and a sample-barcoded 5' primer, a second PCR ran about 7 to 12 cycles. One entry per CDR3 protein results from TCRdb running MiXCR on the 5' RACE reads. The sample contains 600,000 to 800,000 distinct CDR3 sequences, over 20% of which appear only once. CDR3 length: 17 amino acids. Trimming removed 1 base at V and 0 bases at J, with 15 bases between. Looked up from germline, CDR1 is KGHSH and CDR2 is LQKENI. This sample was included in a study of blood T cells in healthy people across ages. The chain links TRBV18 to TRBJ2-5; no reliable D call. Sequencing input: blood. The receptor's source is an older man in good health. CDR3 sequence reads: CASSPRPQAAYQETQYF. The CDR3, as DNA: TGTGCCAGCTCACCACGGCCTCAGGCAGCATACCAAGAGACCCAGTACTTC.